This T cell receptor (beta chain) was obtained from a study of radiation and T cells in renal cell carcinoma. Points from the study as a whole: No pretreatment tumor biopsies were available for baseline clonotypes. In blood, top tumor clones expanded by 2 weeks, shrinking by 4.

The time point here: blood 2 weeks post-SBRT. Indicated treatment: 15 Gy SBRT to primary tumor, nephrectomy 4 weeks later. The tumor was a clear cell renal cell carcinoma. TCRdb keeps only in-frame clones here, not all; method: immunoSEQ multiplex PCR. The data show some 50,000 clones, 75% to 85% seen once. With respect to this clone: What it binds is not known.

CDR1 is SGHVS, CDR2 FNYEAQ, per germline. The V gene lost 1 base and the J gene lost 2 bases, with 11 bases spanning the gap. The CDR3 totals 16 residues. The gene calls are TRBV7-6 and TRBJ2-2; D might be TRBD1 (6 bases). Sequencing used blood, obtained from a patient whose treatment included radiotherapy and nephrectomy. This TCR derives from a woman in her 70s with renal cell carcinoma. Here the CDR3 reads CASSLVAGVNTGELFF. In DNA form, the CDR3 reads TGTGCCAGCAGCTTAGTGGCAGGGGTAAACACCGGGGAGCTGTTTTTT.